This TCR beta chain was sequenced in a study of T-cell memory formation after mild COVID-19. The V gene's germline CDR1 is LGHNA and CDR2 YNFKEQ. The CDR3 totals 15 residues. Trimming cost V 0 bases and J 4 bases; bases outside gene matches: 2. A few counts support this clonotype. MiXCR, run by TCRdb on the 5' RACE reads, gives a single entry per CDR3 protein. The sample shows approximately 400,000 distinct CDR3 sequences, roughly 18% of them seen only once. V is TRBV4-2 and J is TRBJ2-5; 10 bases agree with TRBD2. Input material: PBMCs or a T cell subset sorted from them (not recorded which). The clonotype comes from a man younger than 35 who had mild COVID-19 (a few samples of this study predate the infection). Cell type and time point are not known. The CDR3 DNA sequence: TGTGCCAGCAGCCAAGAGGTAGCGGGGGGAGAGACCCAGTACTTC. It specifies CASSQEVAGGETQYF.